This paragraph covers one TCR beta chain sequence. The V gene's germline CDR1 is SGHVS and CDR2 FQNEAQ. The CDR3 has 20 residues. Deletions cut 5 bases from V and 2 bases from J, with 28 bases between. This sample was taken from a study of blood T cell repertoires in COVID-19. For the study at large: Acute and convalescent COVID-19 samples came from the United States, Italy and Spain. PBMCs, B-cell-depleted T cells, or T cells provided the cDNA or gDNA that made up the material.

Per the study methods: Using reference gene primer amplification, nucleated cell counts were estimated. The assay was immunoSEQ multiplex PCR, and TCRdb's table has in-frame clones only and misses some. D and trimming were read from the DNA, whereas the V and J calls and clone size are those reported in that table. Counted here are 35,000 to 50,000 clones, roughly 85% occurring once; the ten biggest clones make up about 12%. The source of this sequence is a woman in her seventies in a cohort sampled during active COVID-19. V gene TRBV7-8 combines with J gene TRBJ2-1; D uncertain. Sequencing was carried out using peripheral blood. CDR3 loop: CASSPVIRVLTQNAYNEQFF. DNA of the CDR3: TGTGCCAGCAGCCCGGTCATCCGGGTCTTGACGCAGAATGCCTACAATGAGCAGTTCTTC.